Each of the 28 T cell receptor beta chains below was sequenced from the same sample in a study of shared clonotypes between healthy human individuals. The protocol was immunoSEQ multiplex PCR, while the TCRdb copy is restricted to in-frame clones and leaves out a portion. The sample holds some 1.5 million clones, roughly 96% seen once. The material sequenced was naive CD4+ T cells sorted from blood. Subset: CD45RA+ positively selected. The source of these receptors is a man aged 25 to 40 in good health.

The chain recombines TRBV27 with TRBJ2-6, with D possibly matching TRBD1 (6 bases). CDR3 length: 17 residues. Trimming pared 1 base from V and 4 bases from J, leaving 14 bases between. Germline V gives CDR1 MNHEY, CDR2 SMNVEV (reference sequence). CDR3 sequence reads: CASSLWDTTLGANVLTF. The CDR3 DNA follows: TGTGCCAGCAGTTTATGGGACACGACTCTGGGGGCCAACGTCCTGACTTTC.

The genes are TRBV7-8 and TRBJ2-5, with 8 bases matching TRBD2. The CDR3 is 16 amino acids. Germline-derived CDR1 and CDR2 are SGHVS and FQNEAQ. The junction had 11 bases not matched to a gene; V was cut back by 4 bases and J by 4 bases. DNA for the CDR3: TGTGCCAGCAGCTCCGGGAGGGTAGTCGTGGGAGAGACCCAGTACTTC. Translation gives CASSSGRVVVGETQYF.

The CDR3 region has the DNA TGTGCCAGCAGTTGGGGAGGAGCGGGCTGGAACACCGGGGAGCTGTTTTTT. Its protein is CASSWGGAGWNTGELFF. The genes are TRBV5-6 and TRBJ2-2; a weak D match, TRBD2 (6 bases). The V end was cut by 5 bases, the J end by 1 base, with 18 bases between. This CDR3 has 17 amino acids. CDR1 SGHDT and CDR2 YYEEEE come from the germline V gene.

The chain recombines TRBV5-1 with TRBJ2-3; D remains ambiguous. This CDR3 comprises 14 residues. CDR1 is SGHRS and CDR2 is YFSETQ in the germline V gene. Trimming removed 5 bases at V and 4 bases at J, with 14 bases between. The CDR3 region has the DNA TGCGCCAGCAGATTTAGGGAACCACCAGATACGCAGTATTTT. Translated: CASRFREPPDTQYF.

The chain couples TRBV20-1 to TRBJ2-7; D is unclear. Per germline, CDR1 DFQATT and CDR2 SNEGSKA (reference sequence). The CDR3 runs to 11 residues. V was cut by 6 bases and J by 6 bases, with 12 bases left in between. CDR3 nucleotides: TGCAGTGCCACAAAAACGGGCGAGCAGTACTTC. Translating it yields CSATKTGEQYF.

The chain links TRBV6-5 to TRBJ1-6; no definite D call. Trimming left V 2 bases short and J 4 bases short, with 12 bases between. This CDR3 is built from 16 residues. Per the germline V gene, CDR1 is MNHEY and CDR2 is SVGAGI. The CDR3 DNA is TGTGCCAGCAGTTACGTTTCTGGGCAGTATAATTCACCCCTCCACTTT. The encoded protein is CASSYVSGQYNSPLHF.

The chain employs TRBV6-1 and TRBJ2-3; possible D gene TRBD1, 6 bases. Trimming pared 2 bases from V and 2 bases from J, leaving 14 bases between. This CDR3 is built from 16 residues. Germline V gives CDR1 MNHNS, CDR2 SASEGT. The CDR3 bases are TGTGCCAGCAGTGAAAGCACAGGGAGATTCACAGATACGCAGTATTTT. Translated, it gives CASSESTGRFTDTQYF.

The count of this clone is one. The chain carries TRBV5-5 and TRBJ1-1; D unclear. Germline V gene sequence: CDR1 SGHKS, CDR2 YYEKEE (reference sequence). Trimming cost V 3 bases and J 5 bases, with 5 bases left between them. This CDR3 is built from 11 residues. CDR3 residues: CASSSRTEAFF. As DNA, the CDR3 is TGTGCCAGCAGCTCAAGGACTGAAGCTTTCTTT.

The chain combines TRBV5-1 with TRBJ2-1, with D tentatively TRBD1 (6 bases). The CDR3 has 14 residues. The ends were cut back, 8 bases at V and 5 bases at J, with 17 bases in the middle. The germline CDR1 and CDR2 sequences are SGHRS and YFSETQ. CDR3 sequence reads: CASSRGGKDNEQFF. CDR3 nucleotide sequence: TGCGCCAGTAGTCGTGGGGGCAAGGACAATGAGCAGTTCTTC.

V and J are TRBV7-9 and TRBJ2-7, with D possibly TRBD2 on 7 matching bases. V was cut by 5 bases and J by 5 bases, with 16 bases left in between. In germline, CDR1 is SEHNR, CDR2 FQNEAQ (reference sequence). This CDR3 has 14 residues. CDR3 bases: TGTGCCAGCAGCCTAGGGGGGAGGGCCGACGAGCAGTACTTC. It codes for CASSLGGRADEQYF.

The V gene is TRBV5-1, the J gene TRBJ1-4; 8 bases are shared with TRBD1. Germline lookup yields CDR1 SGHRS and CDR2 YFSETQ. V was clipped by 5 bases and J by 1 base; unmatched bases: 7. This CDR3 is 16 amino acids long. CDR3 nucleotides: TGCGCCAGCAGTTCCGGGACAGGCTTAACTAATGAAAAACTGTTTTTT. It specifies CASSSGTGLTNEKLFF.

The chain employs TRBV6-6 and TRBJ2-3; 8 nucleotides agree with TRBD1. V lost 7 bases, J lost 3 bases, and 12 bases stayed unmatched. Germline assignment: CDR1 MNHNY and CDR2 SVGAGI (reference sequence). The CDR3 is made up of 16 amino acids. In DNA form, the CDR3 reads TGTGCCAGCACCCTGACAGGGGAAATAACAACAGATACGCAGTATTTT. Its translation: CASTLTGEITTDTQYF.

This clone was detected once. The rearrangement links TRBV15 to TRBJ2-7; 7 positions match TRBD2. The CDR3 length is 17 residues. J was trimmed by 2 bases and V by 1 base; bases with no gene match: 11. The germline gives CDR1 LNHNV, CDR2 YYDKDF (reference sequence). Written as DNA, the CDR3 is TGTGCCACCAGCAGAGTATCTGGCGGGAGTAACGCCTACGAGCAGTACTTC. Translation gives CATSRVSGGSNAYEQYF.

The chain has TRBV28 and TRBJ2-7; TRBD1 is a possible D gene (6 bases). In germline, CDR1 is MDHEN, CDR2 SYDVKM. Between the trimmed V and J ends, which lost 3 bases and 4 bases, there was a span of 13 bases. The CDR3 spans 14 residues. CDR3 amino acids: CASSLSGGWYEQYF. CDR3 in DNA: TGTGCCAGCAGTTTGAGTGGGGGCTGGTACGAGCAGTACTTC. The full variable domain, completed using reference TRBV28 and TRBJ2-7, is DVKVTQSSRYLVKRTGEKVFLECVQDMDHENMFWYRQDPGLGLRLIYFSYDVKMKEKGDIPEGYSVSREKKERFSLILESASTNQTSMYLCASSLSGGWYEQYFGPGTRLTVT.

The chain joins TRBV2 to TRBJ2-7; TRBD1 agrees at 11 bases. Germline trimming cut 2 bases from V and 6 bases from J; bases unmatched to any gene: 3. The CDR3 has 14 residues. CDR1 and CDR2 from the germline V gene are SNHLY and FYNNEI. Here the CDR3 DNA reads TGTGCCAGCAGTGAATTCGGACAGGGGGCCGAGCAGTACTTC. Encoded protein: CASSEFGQGAEQYF.

The chain links TRBV5-4 to TRBJ2-5; unclear D gene. Trimming left V 2 bases short and J 2 bases short, with 13 bases between. This CDR3 is built from 15 residues. CDR1 is SGHNT and CDR2 is YYREEE in the germline V gene (reference sequence). Here the CDR3 DNA reads TGTGCCAGCAGCTTTGGTACAGCGAGACAAGAGACCCAGTACTTC. This sequence encodes CASSFGTARQETQYF.

Comments on this clone: Distinct nucleotide sequences in the sample also encode this CDR3. The chain carries TRBV28 and TRBJ2-5; no clear D gene. CDR1 is MDHEN, CDR2 SYDVKM, per germline. This CDR3 contains 13 residues. V was cut by 3 bases and J by 4 bases, with 9 bases left in between. The CDR3 coding sequence is TGTGCCAGCAGTTTCCAGCTTCTAGAGACCCAGTACTTC. Protein: CASSFQLLETQYF.

The chain joins TRBV5-4 to TRBJ2-7; 12 nucleotides agree with TRBD1. Germline trimming cut 4 bases from V and 4 bases from J; bases unmatched to any gene: 6. The germline V gene encodes CDR1 SGHNT and CDR2 YYREEE (reference sequence). This CDR3 region has 15 residues. Written as DNA, the CDR3 is TGTGCCAGCAGCCAAACGGGACAGGGGGCATACGAGCAGTACTTC. Protein sequence: CASSQTGQGAYEQYF.

The J gene is TRBJ2-2, the V gene TRBV28; 7 bases map to TRBD2. The germline CDR1 and CDR2 sequences are MDHEN and SYDVKM. With V trimmed by 2 bases and J by 0 bases, 3 bases remained unmatched. The CDR3 is 16 amino acids. In nucleotides, the CDR3 is TGTGCCAGCAGTTTAGGCCTAGCGGCGAACACCGGGGAGCTGTTTTTT. Amino acids: CASSLGLAANTGELFF.

The V call is TRBV5-5, the J call TRBJ2-1; D call uncertain. This CDR3 spans 13 amino acids. V was cut by 0 bases and J by 7 bases, with 8 bases left in between. Germline values: CDR1 SGHKS, CDR2 YYEKEE (reference sequence). The CDR3 DNA reads TGTGCCAGCAGCTTGGCGCTGGGGAATGAGCAGTTCTTC. Translating gives CASSLALGNEQFF.

As for this clone: A junction end diverges from the germline sequence, so it may reflect a read error. This sequence joins TRBV7-2 and TRBJ2-5, with TRBD2 matching 8 bases. This CDR3 is 13 amino acids long. CDR1 SGHTA and CDR2 FQGNSA come from the germline V gene. The DNA of the CDR3 is TGTGCCAGCAGCTTATCACGGTCGGGAGGGCTCAACTTC. Encoded protein: CASSLSRSGGLNF.

J is TRBJ2-1 and V is TRBV5-1; TRBD2 agrees at 12 bases. The CDR3 has 15 residues. Per the germline V gene, CDR1 is SGHRS and CDR2 is YFSETQ. Trimming at V came to 4 bases and at J to 7 bases, leaving 6 bases not matched to a gene. Written as DNA, the CDR3 is TGCGCCAGCAGCCAACTAGCGGGAGGTTGGAATGAGCAGTTCTTC. It yields the protein CASSQLAGGWNEQFF. The entire variable domain, with the rest obtained from reference TRBV5-1 and TRBJ2-1, is as follows: KAGVTQTPRYLIKTRGQQVTLSCSPISGHRSVSWYQQTPGQGLQFLFEYFSETQRNKGNFPGRFSGRQFSNSRSEMNVSTLELGDSALYLCASSQLAGGWNEQFFGPGTRLTVL.

The chain links TRBV5-1 to TRBJ1-1, with 7 bases fitting TRBD1. V was clipped by 0 bases and J by 5 bases; unmatched bases: 10. The CDR3 is 16 amino acids. Germline CDR1 is SGHRS and CDR2 is YFSETQ. The CDR3 loop is CASSLAPSRGGTEAFF. The CDR3, as DNA: TGCGCCAGCAGCTTGGCCCCTAGCAGGGGGGGGACTGAAGCTTTCTTT.

CDR3 protein: CASSLPGAKNIQYF. CDR3 sequence (DNA): TGCGCCAGCAGCCTTCCAGGGGCCAAAAACATTCAGTACTTC. This sequence joins TRBV4-1 and TRBJ2-4; TRBD1 might be the D (5 bases). Trimming shortened V by 4 bases and J by 1 base, and 8 bases separated the two germline ends. The CDR3 covers 14 residues. Germline CDR1 is MGHRA and CDR2 is YSYEKL.

The J gene is TRBJ2-1, the V gene TRBV10-2; the D gene could be TRBD1 or TRBD2 (5 bases each). The CDR3 covers 18 residues. The V gene lost 8 bases and the J gene lost 5 bases, with 28 bases spanning the gap. CDR1 WSHSY and CDR2 SAAADI come from the germline V gene. The CDR3 protein is CASFGERQTGLRNNEQFF. CDR3 coding DNA: TGCGCCAGCTTCGGGGAGAGACAGACCGGATTAAGGAACAATGAGCAGTTCTTC.

Concerning this clone: At the DNA level, this CDR3 is encoded by other sequences in the same sample as well. The V call is TRBV28, the J call TRBJ1-5; a weak D match, TRBD1 (6 bases). The CDR3 is made up of 13 amino acids. V dropped 3 bases and J dropped 7 bases, with 10 bases sitting between them. Per germline, CDR1 MDHEN and CDR2 SYDVKM. CDR3 bases: TGTGCCAGCAGTTTTCGGGGGGCCCAGCCCCAGCATTTT. As protein: CASSFRGAQPQHF.

For this clone: In the same sample, other DNA sequences code for this CDR3. The genes are TRBV28 and TRBJ2-7; no definite D call. CDR1 and CDR2 from the germline V gene are MDHEN and SYDVKM. Trimming took 3 bases from V and 2 from J, leaving 8 bases between them. This CDR3 is 13 amino acids long. CDR3 DNA sequence: TGTGCCAGCAGTTTGGTCCGGCCCTACGAGCAGTACTTC. Amino acid sequence: CASSLVRPYEQYF. The complete variable domain, with remaining parts taken from reference TRBV28 and TRBJ2-7, reads DVKVTQSSRYLVKRTGEKVFLECVQDMDHENMFWYRQDPGLGLRLIYFSYDVKMKEKGDIPEGYSVSREKKERFSLILESASTNQTSMYLCASSLVRPYEQYFGPGTRLTVT.

V is TRBV5-5 and J is TRBJ2-7; 7 nucleotides line up with TRBD2. The CDR3 has 15 residues. Germline CDR1 and CDR2: SGHKS and YYEKEE (reference sequence). After removal of 1 base from V and 2 bases from J, the junction contained 6 bases not matched to a gene. The CDR3 here is CASSLWWREPYEQYF. DNA of the CDR3: TGTGCCAGCAGCTTGTGGTGGCGGGAGCCCTACGAGCAGTACTTC.